These 2 T cell receptor beta chains were sequenced from one sample in a study of control samples from healthy donors and cancer patients. The repertoire was sequenced with immunoSEQ multiplex PCR; TCRdb's copy has only in-frame clones and lacks some. The table includes about 160,000 clones, roughly 95% detected once. The sequenced sample was blood. All receptors derive from a woman in her 30s in good health.

The CDR3 DNA sequence: TGTGCCACCGCAAGGGGGACGGAGTACGAGCAGTACTTC. This codes for CATARGTEYEQYF. V usage is TRBV6-5 and J usage is TRBJ2-7, with a weak D call TRBD1 (6 bases). The CDR3 is made up of 13 amino acids. The V end was cut by 10 bases, the J end by 4 bases, with 17 bases between. Germline CDR1 and CDR2: MNHEY and SVGAGI.

The CDR3 nucleotides are TGCGCCAGCAGCTCACTGGGGGGGAGCCCGAACACCGGGGAGCTGTTTTTT. Translating it yields CASSSLGGSPNTGELFF. The J gene is TRBJ2-2, the V gene TRBV5-1, with 7 bases lining up with TRBD2. The germline V gene encodes CDR1 SGHRS and CDR2 YFSETQ. This CDR3 is 17 amino acids long. The junction had 8 bases not matched to a gene; V was cut back by 3 bases and J by 0 bases.